The 7 T cell receptor beta chains given below trace back to one sample, sequenced in a study of cytomegalovirus exposure and HLA in healthy donors. 13 Jbeta primers and 60 Vbeta primers were used for the PCR. This table comes from immunoSEQ multiplex PCR, and its TCRdb copy is limited to in-frame clones, with some not included. The sample holds roughly 130,000 clones, about 80% seen once. Sequencing was performed on PBMCs. These receptors came from a man aged 25-45 years in good health and CMV-seronegative.

The chain has TRBV10-2 and TRBJ2-2; the match to TRBD2 covers 8 bases. The CDR3 has 16 residues. The V gene's germline CDR1 is WSHSY and CDR2 SAAADI. J gave up 5 bases and V 2 bases, and 7 bases lay outside the gene matches. The CDR3 region has the DNA TGCGCCAGCAGTGAGGGTCAGCGGGAGTATACCGGGGAGCTGTTTTTT. It specifies CASSEGQREYTGELFF.

The chain uses TRBV11-2 and TRBJ2-5; 11 positions match TRBD2. After removal of 2 bases from V and 2 bases from J, the junction contained 4 bases not matched to a gene. Per germline, CDR1 SGHAT and CDR2 FQNNGV. This CDR3 comprises 16 residues. CDR3 sequence: CASSLKTSGAQETQYF. CDR3 DNA sequence: TGTGCCAGCAGCTTAAAGACTAGCGGGGCACAAGAGACCCAGTACTTC.

The genes are TRBV27 and TRBJ2-7; TRBD2 matches 10 bases. Losses at the gene ends were 3 bases for V and 2 bases for J; bases not matched to a gene: 4. Looked up from germline, CDR1 is MNHEY and CDR2 is SMNVEV (reference sequence). The CDR3 runs to 15 residues. The CDR3 DNA follows: TGTGCCAGCAGTTTTCAACTAGCGGGGACCTACGAGCAGTACTTC. Translation gives CASSFQLAGTYEQYF.

This sequence joins TRBV10-1 and TRBJ2-1; TRBD1 is a possible D gene (5 bases). The CDR3 runs 13 residues. Trimming cost V 4 bases and J 5 bases, with 9 bases left between them. CDR1 WNHNN and CDR2 SYGVQD come from the germline V gene (reference sequence). The CDR3 sequence is CASSGPTDNEQFF. CDR3 nucleotides: TGCGCCAGCAGTGGACCGACAGACAATGAGCAGTTCTTC.

The V call is TRBV14, the J call TRBJ2-1; TRBD2 agrees at 12 bases. CDR3 length: 17 amino acids. With 3 bases clipped from V and 2 bases from J, the junction kept 5 bases outside the gene matches. CDR1 is SGHDN, CDR2 FVKESK, per germline. The CDR3 protein is CASSQDLAGGPYNEQFF. CDR3 DNA sequence: TGTGCCAGCAGCCAGGATCTAGCGGGAGGGCCCTACAATGAGCAGTTCTTC.

The V gene is TRBV7-8, the J gene TRBJ2-7; 13 positions agree with TRBD2. J was trimmed by 2 bases and V by 5 bases; bases with no gene match: 9. The CDR3 extends over 17 amino acids. Germline assignment: CDR1 SGHVS and CDR2 FQNEAQ. The CDR3 DNA follows: TGTGCCAGCAGCCTTGTCGAGACTAGCGGGGGGACCTACGAGCAGTACTTC. It specifies CASSLVETSGGTYEQYF.

This rearrangement joins TRBV25-1 to TRBJ2-5, with 8 bases fitting TRBD1. TRBJ2-7 explains the end of the DNA better; the J call may be wrong. The CDR3 has 15 residues. Germline V gives CDR1 MGHDK, CDR2 SYGVNS. In nucleotides, the CDR3 is TGTGCCAGCAGACTCGGGACAGGCATCGCCTACGAGCAGTACTTC. Translating gives CASRLGTGIAYEQYF.